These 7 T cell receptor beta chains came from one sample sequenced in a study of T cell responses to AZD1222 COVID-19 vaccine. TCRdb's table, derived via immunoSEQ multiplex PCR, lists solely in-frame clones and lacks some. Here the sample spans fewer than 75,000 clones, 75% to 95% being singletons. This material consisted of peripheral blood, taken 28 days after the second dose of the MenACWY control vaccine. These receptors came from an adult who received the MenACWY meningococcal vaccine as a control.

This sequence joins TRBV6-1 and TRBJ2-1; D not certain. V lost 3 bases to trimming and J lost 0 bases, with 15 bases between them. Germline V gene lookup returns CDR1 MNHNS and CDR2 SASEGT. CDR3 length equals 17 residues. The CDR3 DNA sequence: TGTGCCAGCAGTGACCCCGCCTTAGGGCCCTCCTACAATGAGCAGTTCTTC. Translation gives CASSDPALGPSYNEQFF.

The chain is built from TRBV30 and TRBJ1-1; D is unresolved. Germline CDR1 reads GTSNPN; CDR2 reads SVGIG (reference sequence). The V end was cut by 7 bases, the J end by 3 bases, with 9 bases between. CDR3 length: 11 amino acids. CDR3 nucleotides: TGTGCCTCAGGAGGGTACACTGAAGCTTTCTTT. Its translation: CASGGYTEAFF. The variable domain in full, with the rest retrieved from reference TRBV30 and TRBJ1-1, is SQTIHQWPATLVQPVGSPLSLECTVEGTSNPNLYWYRQAAGRGLQLLFYSVGIGQISSEVPQNLSASRPQDRQFILSSKKLLLSDSGFYLCASGGYTEAFFGQGTRLTVV.

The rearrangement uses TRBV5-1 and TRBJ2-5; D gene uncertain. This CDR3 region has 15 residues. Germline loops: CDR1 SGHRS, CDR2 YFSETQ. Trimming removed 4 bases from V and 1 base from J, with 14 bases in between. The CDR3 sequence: CASSPYGRSQETQYF. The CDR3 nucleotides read TGCGCCAGCAGCCCTTATGGACGTTCCCAAGAGACCCAGTACTTC.

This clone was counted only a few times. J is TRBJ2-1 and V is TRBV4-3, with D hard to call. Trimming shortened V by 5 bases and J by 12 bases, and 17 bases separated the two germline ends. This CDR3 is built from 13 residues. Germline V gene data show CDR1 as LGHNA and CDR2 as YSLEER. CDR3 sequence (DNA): TGCGCCAGCAGCTTTTCGACGGGCGGCGCGCAGTTCTTC. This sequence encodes CASSFSTGGAQFF.

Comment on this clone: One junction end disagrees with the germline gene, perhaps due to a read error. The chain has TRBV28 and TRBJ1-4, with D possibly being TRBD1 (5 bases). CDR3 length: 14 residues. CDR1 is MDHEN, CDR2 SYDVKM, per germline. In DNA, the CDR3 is TGTGCCAGCAGCTTATCGGGGGGTAATGAAAAACTGTTTTTT. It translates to CASSLSGGNEKLFF.

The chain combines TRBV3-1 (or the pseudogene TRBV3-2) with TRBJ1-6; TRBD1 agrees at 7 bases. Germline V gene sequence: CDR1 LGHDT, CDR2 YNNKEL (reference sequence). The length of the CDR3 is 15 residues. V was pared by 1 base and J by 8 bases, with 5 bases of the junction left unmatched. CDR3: CASSQGGGLYSPLHF. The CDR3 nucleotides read TGTGCCAGCAGCCAAGGAGGGGGCTTATATTCACCCCTCCACTTT.

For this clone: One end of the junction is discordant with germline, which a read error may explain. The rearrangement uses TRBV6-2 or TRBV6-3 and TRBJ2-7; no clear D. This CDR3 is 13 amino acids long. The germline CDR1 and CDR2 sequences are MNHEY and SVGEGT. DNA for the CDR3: TGTGCCAGCAGTTACCCCGACTCCTTCGAGCAGTACTTC. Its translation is CASSYPDSFEQYF.